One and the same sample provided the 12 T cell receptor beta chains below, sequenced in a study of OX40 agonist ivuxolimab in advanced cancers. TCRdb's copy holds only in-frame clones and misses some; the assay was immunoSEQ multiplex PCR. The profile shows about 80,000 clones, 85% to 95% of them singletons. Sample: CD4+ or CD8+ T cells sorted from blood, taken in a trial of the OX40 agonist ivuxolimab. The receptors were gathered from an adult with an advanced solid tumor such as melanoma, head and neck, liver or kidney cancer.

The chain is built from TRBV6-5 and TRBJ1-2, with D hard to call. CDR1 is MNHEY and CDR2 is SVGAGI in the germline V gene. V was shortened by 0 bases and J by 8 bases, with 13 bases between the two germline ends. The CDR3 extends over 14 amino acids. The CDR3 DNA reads TGTGCCAGCAGTTACTCTCTCACCTCGGCCGGCTACACCTTC. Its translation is CASSYSLTSAGYTF.

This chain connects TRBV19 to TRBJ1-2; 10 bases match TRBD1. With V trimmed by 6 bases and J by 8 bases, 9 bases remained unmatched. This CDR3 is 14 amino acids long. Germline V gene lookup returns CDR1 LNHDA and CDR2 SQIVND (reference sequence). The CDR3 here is CASSDRGRFYGYTF. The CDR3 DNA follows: TGTGCCAGTAGCGACAGGGGGCGATTTTACGGCTACACCTTC.

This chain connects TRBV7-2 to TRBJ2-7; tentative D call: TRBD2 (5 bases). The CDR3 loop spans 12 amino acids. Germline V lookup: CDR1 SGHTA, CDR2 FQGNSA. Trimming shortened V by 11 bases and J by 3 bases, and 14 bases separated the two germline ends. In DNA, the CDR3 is TGTGCCTGCGGGCGGGTGGGCTACGAGCAGTACTTC. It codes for CACGRVGYEQYF.

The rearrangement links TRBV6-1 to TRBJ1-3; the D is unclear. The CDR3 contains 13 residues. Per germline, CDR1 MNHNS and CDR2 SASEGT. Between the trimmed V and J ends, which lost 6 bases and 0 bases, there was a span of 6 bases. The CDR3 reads CASRTSSGNTIYF. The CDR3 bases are TGTGCCAGCAGAACTAGCTCTGGAAACACCATATATTTT.

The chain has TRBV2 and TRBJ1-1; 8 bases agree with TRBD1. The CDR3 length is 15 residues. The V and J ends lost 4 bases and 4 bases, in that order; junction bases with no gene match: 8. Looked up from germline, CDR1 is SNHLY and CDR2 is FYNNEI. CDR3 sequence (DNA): TGTGCCAGCAGTGGTGGCAGGGGGCGACGCACTGAAGCTTTCTTT. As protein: CASSGGRGRRTEAFF.

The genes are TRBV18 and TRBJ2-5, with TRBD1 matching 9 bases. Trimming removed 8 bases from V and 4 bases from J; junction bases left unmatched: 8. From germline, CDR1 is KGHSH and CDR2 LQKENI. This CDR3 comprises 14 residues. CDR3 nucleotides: TGTGCCAGCGCGGACAGGGGTGGGCGAGAGACCCAGTACTTC. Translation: CASADRGGRETQYF.

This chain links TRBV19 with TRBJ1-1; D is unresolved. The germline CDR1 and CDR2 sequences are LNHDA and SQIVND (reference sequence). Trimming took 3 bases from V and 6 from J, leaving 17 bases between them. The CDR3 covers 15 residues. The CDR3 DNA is TGTGCCAGTAGTATTCGGTCAGGCGGTACTGCTGAAGCTTTCTTT. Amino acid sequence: CASSIRSGGTAEAFF.

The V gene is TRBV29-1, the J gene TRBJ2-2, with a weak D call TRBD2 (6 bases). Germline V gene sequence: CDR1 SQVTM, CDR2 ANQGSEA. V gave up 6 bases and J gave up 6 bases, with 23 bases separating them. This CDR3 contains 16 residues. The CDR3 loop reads CSVVRGGAGTAGELFF. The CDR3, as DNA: TGCAGCGTCGTGAGGGGTGGCGCGGGGACGGCCGGGGAGCTGTTTTTT.

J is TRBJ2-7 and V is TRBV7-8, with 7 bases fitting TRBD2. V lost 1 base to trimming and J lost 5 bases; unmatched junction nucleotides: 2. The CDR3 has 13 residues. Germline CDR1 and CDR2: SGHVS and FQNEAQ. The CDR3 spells CASSLGGGDEQYF. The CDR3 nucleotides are TGTGCCAGCAGCTTAGGGGGAGGGGACGAGCAGTACTTC.

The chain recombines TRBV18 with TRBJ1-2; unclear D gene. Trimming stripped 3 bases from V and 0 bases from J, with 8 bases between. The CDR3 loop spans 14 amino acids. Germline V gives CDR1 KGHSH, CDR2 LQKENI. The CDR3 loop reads CASSPGRSNYGYTF. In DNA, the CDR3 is TGTGCCAGCTCACCCGGCCGATCTAACTATGGCTACACCTTC.

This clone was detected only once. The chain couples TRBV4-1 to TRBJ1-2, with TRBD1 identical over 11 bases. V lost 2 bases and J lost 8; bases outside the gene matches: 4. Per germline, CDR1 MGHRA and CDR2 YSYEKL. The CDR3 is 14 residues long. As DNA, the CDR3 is TGCGCCAGCAGCCAACCGGACAGGGGGCAGGGCTACACCTTC. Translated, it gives CASSQPDRGQGYTF.

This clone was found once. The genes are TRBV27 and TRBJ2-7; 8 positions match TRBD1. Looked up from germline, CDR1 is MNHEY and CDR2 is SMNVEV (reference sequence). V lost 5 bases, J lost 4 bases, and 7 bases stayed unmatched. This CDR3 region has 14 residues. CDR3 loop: CASSKRTGLYEQYF. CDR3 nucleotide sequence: TGTGCCAGCAGTAAACGGACAGGGTTATACGAGCAGTACTTC.